The 26 T cell receptor beta chains below were found in one sample sequenced in a study of blood T cell repertoires in COVID-19. The method was immunoSEQ multiplex PCR; TCRdb's version includes in-frame clones alone and lacks a portion of them. The data hold approximately 300,000 clones, with around 90% observed a single time. The sequencing sample was made of PBMCs or T cells enriched from blood (not recorded which). The receptors were sampled from a man in his 60s who had recovered from COVID-19.

The chain combines TRBV19 with TRBJ1-2; the match to TRBD1 covers 10 bases. Per the germline V gene, CDR1 is LNHDA and CDR2 is SQIVND (reference sequence). The CDR3 is made up of 14 amino acids. V was clipped by 7 bases and J by 6 bases; unmatched bases: 8. The CDR3: CASTRDRGADGYTF. CDR3 bases: TGTGCCAGTACCCGGGACAGGGGCGCAGATGGCTACACCTTC.

This chain connects TRBV9 to TRBJ2-3; 8 bases match TRBD1. Unmatched junction bases numbered 1, after V lost 0 bases and J lost 4 bases. The CDR3 spans 14 residues. Germline values: CDR1 SGDLS, CDR2 YYNGEE. This CDR3 reads CASSVVGQADTQYF. The CDR3 bases are TGTGCCAGCAGCGTAGTGGGACAGGCAGATACGCAGTATTTT.

The chain combines TRBV18 with TRBJ2-3; D may be TRBD1 (6 bases). The CDR3 consists of 14 residues. CDR1 and CDR2 (germline): KGHSH, LQKENI. V lost 3 bases and J lost 3, with 10 bases in between. DNA of the CDR3: TGTGCCAGCTCACCGCAGGGGATTACAGATACGCAGTATTTT. Translation: CASSPQGITDTQYF.

This chain links TRBV19 with TRBJ1-5; unclear D gene. In germline, CDR1 is LNHDA, CDR2 SQIVND (reference sequence). The CDR3 covers 14 residues. V was clipped by 3 bases and J by 4 bases, with 10 bases between them. This CDR3 reads CASSIRGPNQPQHF. The CDR3 nucleotides are TGTGCCAGTAGTATCCGGGGTCCTAATCAGCCCCAGCATTTT.

V is TRBV11-2 and J is TRBJ1-5; tentatively, D is TRBD1 (5 bases). Trimming cost V 5 bases and J 4 bases, with 12 bases left between them. Germline V gene lookup returns CDR1 SGHAT and CDR2 FQNNGV. The CDR3 runs 14 residues. DNA for the CDR3: TGTGCCAGCAGCCCAAACGGGGGAAATCAGCCCCAGCATTTT. Translating it yields CASSPNGGNQPQHF.

The CDR3 loop is CATSDSIYTGELFF. The CDR3 DNA sequence: TGTGCCACCAGTGATTCCATTTACACCGGGGAGCTGTTTTTT. The rearrangement links TRBV24-1 to TRBJ2-2; D gene unclear. Germline CDR1 is KGHDR and CDR2 is SFDVKD. Trimming pared 2 bases from V and 3 bases from J, leaving 6 bases between. CDR3 length equals 14 residues.

The rearrangement links TRBV24-1 to TRBJ2-7, with 9 bases that match TRBD1. Trimming cost V 4 bases and J 13 bases; bases outside gene matches: 10. This CDR3 region has 13 residues. The germline V gene has CDR1 KGHDR and CDR2 SFDVKD. CDR3 coding DNA: TGTGCCACCAGTGACCCGCCCGGGACAGGGTTATACTTC. Translating gives CATSDPPGTGLYF.

Comments on this clone: At the DNA level, this CDR3 is encoded by other sequences in the same sample as well. J is TRBJ2-2 and V is TRBV19; no firm D call. The germline V gene has CDR1 LNHDA and CDR2 SQIVND (reference sequence). The CDR3 is 12 residues long. V was clipped by 5 bases and J by 4 bases, with 5 bases between them. This CDR3 reads CASSPRTGELFF. DNA of the CDR3: TGTGCCAGTAGTCCCCGCACCGGGGAGCTGTTTTTT.

This chain joins TRBV19 and TRBJ2-1; 11 bases map to TRBD2. CDR1 LNHDA and CDR2 SQIVND come from the germline V gene (reference sequence). The length of the CDR3 is 15 residues. The V segment lost 9 bases and the J segment 7 bases; nucleotides outside the gene matches: 11. The CDR3 DNA reads TGTGCCAGGGAGACTACTAGCGGGAGTTGGAATGAGCAGTTCTTC. The encoded protein is CARETTSGSWNEQFF.

The chain is built from TRBV7-3 and TRBJ2-3; 11 bases map to TRBD2. The CDR3 spans 14 residues. J gave up 3 bases and V 4 bases, and 0 bases lay outside the gene matches. Germline-derived CDR1 and CDR2 are SGHTA and FQGTGA. CDR3 bases: TGTGCCAGCAGCTCTAGCGGGAGGACAGATACGCAGTATTTT. Translated, it gives CASSSSGRTDTQYF.

This clone was found once. Germline and junction disagree at one end, which may indicate a read error. The CDR3 region has the DNA TGTGCCAGCAGCTTAGTAGCTAGCTCCCCGGCGTGGATCTTC. This sequence encodes CASSLVASSPAWIF. The rearrangement uses TRBV11-2 and TRBJ2-7; D is perhaps TRBD2 (5 bases). CDR1 and CDR2 from the germline V gene are SGHAT and FQNNGV. The CDR3 is made up of 14 amino acids.

The chain links TRBV5-1 to TRBJ2-7; D may be TRBD2 (6 bases). The CDR3 is made up of 17 amino acids. The V gene's germline CDR1 is SGHRS and CDR2 YFSETQ. Deletions cut 1 base from V and 1 base from J, with 18 bases between. Here the CDR3 reads CASSLIPSIAGSYEQYF. The DNA of the CDR3 is TGCGCCAGCAGCTTGATCCCGAGCATTGCGGGGTCCTACGAGCAGTACTTC.

This chain links TRBV7-8 with TRBJ1-5, with TRBD1 identical over 8 bases. CDR3 length: 14 residues. The germline V gene encodes CDR1 SGHVS and CDR2 FQNEAQ. Trimming cost V 5 bases and J 5 bases; bases outside gene matches: 5. The CDR3: CASSLDRAYQPQHF. CDR3 DNA sequence: TGTGCCAGCAGCCTGGACAGGGCCTATCAGCCCCAGCATTTT.

The rearrangement links TRBV11-1 to TRBJ2-2; 7 nucleotides align to TRBD1. The CDR3 has 16 residues. Germline values: CDR1 SGHAT, CDR2 FQDESV (reference sequence). V shed 5 bases, J shed 3 bases, and the junction held 9 bases outside the gene matches. The CDR3 region has the DNA TGTGCCAGCAGCCTCTTGACAGGGACGTACACCGGGGAGCTGTTTTTT. Translation gives CASSLLTGTYTGELFF.

The rearrangement joins TRBV28 to TRBJ2-7; 7 bases match TRBD2. Trimming cost V 5 bases and J 1 base; bases outside gene matches: 8. The CDR3 is 15 amino acids. Germline CDR1 reads MDHEN; CDR2 reads SYDVKM. CDR3 sequence reads: CASSTGGTGSYEQYF. As DNA, the CDR3 is TGTGCCAGCAGTACCGGGGGGACTGGGTCCTACGAGCAGTACTTC.

The J gene is TRBJ1-4, the V gene TRBV20-1; TRBD1 might be the D (5 bases). Germline CDR1 DFQATT, CDR2 SNEGSKA (reference sequence). The ends were cut back, 3 bases at V and 6 bases at J, with 11 bases in the middle. The CDR3 runs to 13 residues. CDR3 amino acids: CSASLGGDEKLFF. The CDR3 nucleotides are TGCAGTGCTAGTTTGGGGGGGGATGAAAAACTGTTTTTT.

V and J are TRBV7-2 and TRBJ2-1, with a tentative D call TRBD2 (5 bases). There are 15 residues in the CDR3. The V end lost 5 bases, the J end lost 1 base, and 12 bases lay between the germline ends. Germline-derived CDR1 and CDR2 are SGHTA and FQGNSA. This chain's CDR3 is CASSPPSGSYNEQFF. The CDR3 region has the DNA TGTGCCAGCAGCCCCCCCTCGGGGTCCTACAATGAGCAGTTCTTC.

V and J are TRBV2 and TRBJ1-2; D ambiguous. The V gene's germline CDR1 is SNHLY and CDR2 FYNNEI. The V end lost 5 bases, the J end lost 1 base, and 8 bases lay between the germline ends. CDR3 size: 13 residues. The DNA of the CDR3 is TGTGCCAGCAGTTCAGACAATAACTATGGCTACACCTTC. It codes for CASSSDNNYGYTF.

The chain has TRBV28 and TRBJ2-5, with 12 bases aligning to TRBD1. Germline loops: CDR1 MDHEN, CDR2 SYDVKM. This CDR3 comprises 16 residues. The J segment lost 5 bases and the V segment lost 8 bases, leaving 12 bases of the junction unmatched. The CDR3 here is CASARSGTGGRETQYF. In DNA, the CDR3 is TGTGCCAGCGCCCGGTCCGGGACAGGGGGCAGGGAGACCCAGTACTTC.

This rearrangement joins TRBV9 to TRBJ2-5, with 15 bases that match TRBD2. This CDR3 comprises 17 residues. The junction had 8 bases not matched to a gene; V was cut back by 3 bases and J by 5 bases. From germline, CDR1 is SGDLS and CDR2 YYNGEE. CDR3: CASSAGLAGGPWETQYF. The CDR3 coding sequence is TGTGCCAGCAGCGCGGGACTAGCGGGAGGACCTTGGGAGACCCAGTACTTC.

The rearrangement links TRBV3-1 (or the pseudogene TRBV3-2) to TRBJ1-2; 8 positions agree with TRBD1. Losses at the gene ends were 4 bases for V and 1 base for J; bases not matched to a gene: 5. Germline V gene data show CDR1 as LGHDT and CDR2 as YNNKEL (reference sequence). This CDR3 is 15 amino acids long. The CDR3, as DNA: TGTGCCAGCAGCCCTGGGACAGGCTTTAACTATGGCTACACCTTC. Protein sequence: CASSPGTGFNYGYTF.

This chain connects TRBV3-1 (or the pseudogene TRBV3-2) to TRBJ2-3; 8 bases match TRBD2. V gave up 1 base and J gave up 4 bases; unmatched junction bases: 10. The germline V gene encodes CDR1 LGHDT and CDR2 YNNKEL (reference sequence). The CDR3 is made up of 17 amino acids. In nucleotides, the CDR3 is TGTGCCAGCAGCCAAGGCCGGGCCCCCGGGGGGGCAGATACGCAGTATTTT. Translating it yields CASSQGRAPGGADTQYF.

The chain combines TRBV2 with TRBJ2-3, with 8 bases that match TRBD1. CDR1 is SNHLY and CDR2 is FYNNEI in the germline V gene. This CDR3 has 15 amino acids. V lost 4 bases to trimming and J lost 4 bases; unmatched junction nucleotides: 7. The CDR3 is CASSGLTGVADTQYF. In DNA, the CDR3 is TGTGCCAGCAGTGGGTTGACAGGGGTTGCAGATACGCAGTATTTT.

CDR3 region: CASSVRTSALSTDTQYF. The CDR3 DNA reads TGTGCCAGCAGCGTAAGAACTAGCGCCCTTAGCACAGATACGCAGTATTTT. This rearrangement joins TRBV9 to TRBJ2-3; 7 nucleotides line up with TRBD2. Germline trimming cut 1 base from V and 0 bases from J; bases unmatched to any gene: 8. This CDR3 region has 17 residues. CDR1 and CDR2 from the germline V gene are SGDLS and YYNGEE. The full variable domain, rest sourced from reference TRBV9 and TRBJ2-3, is DSGVTQTPKHLITATGQRVTLRCSPRSGDLSVYWYQQSLDQGLQFLIQYYNGEERAKGNILERFSAQQFPDLHSELNLSSLELGDSALYFCASSVRTSALSTDTQYFGPGTRLTVL.

The chain employs TRBV6-2 or TRBV6-3 and TRBJ1-2; 8 bases line up with TRBD1. Germline-derived CDR1 and CDR2 are MNHEY and SVGEGT. V gave up 4 bases and J gave up 4 bases; unmatched junction bases: 5. The CDR3 loop spans 14 amino acids. This chain's CDR3 is CASSSQGASYGYTF. The CDR3 region has the DNA TGTGCCAGCAGTTCGCAGGGGGCCAGCTATGGCTACACCTTC.

With regard to this clone: Distinct nucleotide sequences in the sample also encode this CDR3. The chain recombines TRBV28 with TRBJ2-7; a possible D gene is TRBD1 (6 bases). Germline V gene sequence: CDR1 MDHEN, CDR2 SYDVKM. This CDR3 contains 14 residues. Trimming took off 3 bases at V and 0 bases at J, with 9 bases between the two ends. Here the CDR3 reads CASSLTGSSYEQYF. CDR3 nucleotides: TGTGCCAGCAGTTTGACAGGCAGCTCCTACGAGCAGTACTTC.